Included here is one T cell receptor beta chain sequence, with context. As yet, its antigen is unknown. The sample comes from a study of Ad26.COV2.S vaccination and SARS-CoV-2 variants. There are 13 residues in the CDR3. Study results and caveats: Higher spike-specific TCR breadth was found in vaccine recipients than in placebo recipients.

Clones were sequenced by immunoSEQ multiplex PCR, and TCRdb holds only the in-frame ones, with some missing. The table lists approximately 97,000 clones, roughly 80% of them singletons. The chain is built from TRBV21-1 and TRBJ1-5. TRBV21-1 is designated a pseudogene. The sample here was peripheral blood, taken after recovery from COVID-19. This receptor was obtained from a human donor who had recovered from COVID-19. The CDR3 sequence: CASGAKGNQPQHF. In DNA form, the CDR3 reads TGTGCCAGCGGAGCAAAGGGCAATCAGCCCCAGCATTTT.